These 25 T cell receptor beta chains came from one sample sequenced in a study of PD-1 blockade in classical Hodgkin lymphoma. All trial patients relapsed after autologous stem cell transplantation. TCRdb's copy holds only in-frame clones and misses some; the assay was immunoSEQ multiplex PCR. Of tens of thousands of clones detected, around 80% appear once; the ten largest clones hold about 18%. The sequencing used peripheral blood mononuclear cells (PBMCs), collected before the second cycle of nivolumab. The receptors originated from a human donor with classical Hodgkin lymphoma.

The chain couples TRBV18 to TRBJ1-1; TRBD1 is a possible D gene (6 bases). This CDR3 is built from 15 residues. Trimming took off 3 bases at V and 0 bases at J, with 11 bases between the two ends. Germline values: CDR1 KGHSH, CDR2 LQKENI. The CDR3 region is CASSPRDILNTEAFF. CDR3 coding DNA: TGTGCCAGCTCACCCCGGGACATTTTGAACACTGAAGCTTTCTTT.

J is TRBJ2-7 and V is TRBV20-1; tentatively, D is TRBD1 (6 bases). The CDR3 runs 11 residues. V was shortened by 6 bases and J by 4 bases, with 10 bases between the two germline ends. Germline CDR1 DFQATT, CDR2 SNEGSKA (reference sequence). The CDR3 region has the DNA TGCAGTGCCCGGGACAATTACGAGCAGTACTTC. Amino acids: CSARDNYEQYF.

The V call is TRBV6-6, the J call TRBJ2-2; maybe TRBD1 (6 bases). Germline V CDR1 and CDR2: MNHNY, SVGAGI (reference sequence). Between the trimmed V and J ends, which lost 3 bases and 4 bases, there was a span of 15 bases. The CDR3 is made up of 16 amino acids. This CDR3 reads CASSYSALGATGELFF. The CDR3 nucleotides are TGTGCCAGCAGTTATTCGGCATTGGGGGCCACCGGGGAGCTGTTTTTT.

This chain links TRBV28 with TRBJ1-2, with 8 bases that match TRBD1. Germline loops: CDR1 MDHEN, CDR2 SYDVKM. The CDR3 consists of 17 residues. V gave up 3 bases and J gave up 3 bases; unmatched junction bases: 12. The CDR3 coding sequence is TGTGCCAGCAGTTTGCGGCAGGGGGCGGGGCTCGACTATGGCTACACCTTC. This encodes CASSLRQGAGLDYGYTF.

This chain connects TRBV7-2 to TRBJ2-7, with D perhaps matching TRBD1 or TRBD2 (6 bases each). CDR3 length: 11 amino acids. Germline CDR1 is SGHTA and CDR2 is FQGNSA. Trimming cost V 1 base and J 12 bases, with 10 bases left between them. CDR3 bases: TGTGCCAGCAGCTTAGGGGGGGCCCCGTACTTC. Translated: CASSLGGAPYF.

V usage is TRBV2 and J usage is TRBJ1-5; no clear D gene. This CDR3 contains 14 residues. The germline V and J ends were trimmed by 3 bases and 4 bases, with 10 bases remaining between them. Looked up from germline, CDR1 is SNHLY and CDR2 is FYNNEI. This CDR3 reads CASSDATQNQPQHF. The CDR3 DNA reads as TGTGCCAGCAGTGACGCGACACAGAATCAGCCCCAGCATTTT.

V usage is TRBV5-1 and J usage is TRBJ2-1, with 7 nucleotides matching TRBD2. Germline V gene sequence: CDR1 SGHRS, CDR2 YFSETQ. The V segment lost 0 bases and the J segment 1 base; nucleotides outside the gene matches: 4. The CDR3 spans 16 residues. In DNA form, the CDR3 reads TGCGCCAGCAGCTTGGGCCCAGCGGGGTCCTACAATGAGCAGTTCTTC. Translating gives CASSLGPAGSYNEQFF.

This clone was seen only once. J is TRBJ1-3 and V is TRBV7-9; D not resolved. V was shortened by 3 bases and J by 4 bases, with 1 base between the two germline ends. The CDR3 is 11 residues long. The germline V gene has CDR1 SEHNR and CDR2 FQNEAQ (reference sequence). The DNA of the CDR3 is TGTGCCAGCAGCTTGGGAAACACCATATATTTT. This codes for CASSLGNTIYF.

This chain joins TRBV6-4 and TRBJ2-7, with TRBD1 matching 8 bases. This CDR3 comprises 15 residues. Germline V gives CDR1 MRHNA, CDR2 SNTAGT. V was clipped by 4 bases and J by 6 bases; unmatched bases: 11. The CDR3 protein is CASSGIPGQDPEQYF. Here the CDR3 DNA reads TGTGCCAGCAGTGGGATTCCGGGACAGGACCCCGAGCAGTACTTC.

The chain employs TRBV6-1 and TRBJ2-7; 9 bases match TRBD2. This CDR3 spans 15 amino acids. Germline CDR1 reads MNHNS; CDR2 reads SASEGT. V lost 6 bases and J lost 6; bases outside the gene matches: 12. CDR3 sequence: CASRQSGTSPIEQYF. CDR3 sequence (DNA): TGTGCCAGCAGGCAATCCGGGACTAGCCCAATCGAGCAGTACTTC.

This chain connects TRBV19 to TRBJ2-4, with D maybe TRBD2 (6 bases). The V and J ends lost 3 bases and 8 bases respectively, with 8 bases between them. This CDR3 contains 12 residues. Germline V gene data show CDR1 as LNHDA and CDR2 as SQIVND (reference sequence). The DNA for the CDR3 is TGTGCCAGTAGTATGGGGGGAGACATTCAGTACTTC. It encodes CASSMGGDIQYF.

J is TRBJ2-7 and V is TRBV28; no clear D. V lost 4 bases and J 0 bases, leaving 16 bases between the germline ends. The length of the CDR3 is 16 residues. From germline, CDR1 is MDHEN and CDR2 SYDVKM. DNA of the CDR3: TGTGCCAGCAGTTCCCCCGCAGGCAAGAGCTCCTACGAGCAGTACTTC. It is translated as CASSSPAGKSSYEQYF.

The CDR3 sequence: CAISGTSGSPSREQYF. The CDR3 nucleotides read TGTGCCATCAGTGGTACTAGCGGGAGCCCCTCTCGCGAGCAGTACTTC. The V gene is TRBV10-3, the J gene TRBJ2-7; the match to TRBD2 covers 11 bases. The V gene end was trimmed by 4 bases and the J gene end by 6 bases; junction bases not matched to a gene: 11. CDR1 and CDR2 (germline): ENHRY, SYGVKD. The CDR3 runs 16 residues.

The rearrangement links TRBV5-6 to TRBJ2-2; D gene uncertain. Germline CDR1 SGHDT, CDR2 YYEEEE. V was clipped by 2 bases and J by 0 bases, with 5 bases between them. CDR3 length: 14 residues. The chain's CDR3 is CASSFGANTGELFF. The CDR3 bases are TGTGCCAGCAGCTTTGGTGCGAACACCGGGGAGCTGTTTTTT.

The table lists this clone with a count of one. V usage is TRBV5-1 and J usage is TRBJ1-1, with 9 bases identical to TRBD1. The CDR3 sequence is 14 residues long. The V gene end was trimmed by 4 bases and the J gene end by 5 bases; junction bases not matched to a gene: 6. Germline V gene sequence: CDR1 SGHRS, CDR2 YFSETQ. The CDR3 DNA follows: TGCGCCAGCAGCGGGACAGGGTACCAAACTGAAGCTTTCTTT. This codes for CASSGTGYQTEAFF.

The chain employs TRBV6-1 and TRBJ2-7, with TRBD1 as a possible D gene (6 bases). The CDR3 length is 14 residues. Germline values: CDR1 MNHNS, CDR2 SASEGT. Trimming cost V 6 bases and J 2 bases, with 14 bases left between them. CDR3 coding DNA: TGTGCCAGCAGAAAAGACAGGTTCCCCTACGAGCAGTACTTC. It translates to CASRKDRFPYEQYF.

V gene TRBV6-5 combines with J gene TRBJ2-1; 7 bases match TRBD1. The V gene's germline CDR1 is MNHEY and CDR2 SVGAGI. CDR3 length equals 15 residues. V was pared by 5 bases and J by 5 bases, with 9 bases of the junction left unmatched. The CDR3 is CASSQRQGVHNEQFF. DNA of the CDR3: TGTGCCAGCAGTCAAAGACAGGGCGTTCACAATGAGCAGTTCTTC.

The chain combines TRBV21-1 with TRBJ1-1. TRBV21-1 is given as a pseudogene. The CDR3 loop spans 16 amino acids. This CDR3 is CASSKDKGGGYTEAFF. The CDR3 DNA sequence: TGTGCCAGCAGCAAAGACAAAGGAGGGGGGTATACTGAAGCTTTCTTT.

The genes are TRBV6-5 and TRBJ1-5; 7 positions match TRBD1. The V and J ends lost 7 bases and 2 bases, in that order; junction bases with no gene match: 5. The germline V gene has CDR1 MNHEY and CDR2 SVGAGI. This CDR3 is built from 14 residues. Written as DNA, the CDR3 is TGTGCCAGCAAGGAAACAGGGGGCAATCAGCCCCAGCATTTT. Its protein product is CASKETGGNQPQHF.

The chain joins TRBV29-1 to TRBJ2-7; D may be TRBD1 (5 bases). Trimming took 8 bases from V and 0 from J, leaving 14 bases between them. This CDR3 spans 13 amino acids. CDR1 and CDR2 from the germline V gene are SQVTM and ANQGSEA. CDR3: CSIRVTDSYEQYF. In nucleotides, the CDR3 is TGCAGCATACGAGTGACAGACTCCTACGAGCAGTACTTC.

This clone was recorded a few times. This sequence joins TRBV4-1 and TRBJ2-7; 10 positions agree with TRBD2. The CDR3 runs 16 residues. Germline CDR1 reads MGHRA; CDR2 reads YSYEKL. V lost 2 bases to trimming and J lost 3 bases; unmatched junction nucleotides: 7. The CDR3 region is CASSQSLAGVGYEQYF. As DNA, the CDR3 is TGCGCCAGCAGCCAAAGTCTAGCGGGAGTTGGCTACGAGCAGTACTTC.

The genes are TRBV6-6 and TRBJ2-3; D is unresolved. Germline V gene sequence: CDR1 MNHNY, CDR2 SVGAGI (reference sequence). The CDR3 has 12 residues. Trimming shortened V by 2 bases and J by 6 bases, and 6 bases separated the two germline ends. CDR3 protein: CASSYQRDTQYF. The CDR3 bases are TGTGCCAGCAGTTACCAGAGGGATACGCAGTATTTT.

The V and J genes are TRBV27 and TRBJ2-3, with a tentative D call TRBD1 (6 bases). CDR3 length equals 18 residues. V was pared by 7 bases and J by 0 bases, with 23 bases between. The germline CDR1 and CDR2 sequences are MNHEY and SMNVEV (reference sequence). The CDR3 loop reads CASILRGSGILSTDTQYF. CDR3 sequence (DNA): TGTGCCAGCATATTGAGGGGGTCCGGGATCCTTAGCACAGATACGCAGTATTTT.

The genes are TRBV5-1 and TRBJ2-5; a possible D gene is TRBD2 (7 bases). The length of the CDR3 is 13 residues. V was pared by 4 bases and J by 4 bases, with 11 bases between. Germline V CDR1 and CDR2: SGHRS, YFSETQ. In DNA form, the CDR3 reads TGCGCCAGCAGCCGGGGGGCTGGAGAGACCCAGTACTTC. Translating gives CASSRGAGETQYF.

This clone was observed a single time. The chain couples TRBV10-3 to TRBJ2-3; 10 positions match TRBD2. Germline-derived CDR1 and CDR2 are ENHRY and SYGVKD. With V trimmed by 2 bases and J by 0 bases, 5 bases remained unmatched. The length of the CDR3 is 17 residues. CDR3 residues: CAISEGLAVTSTDTQYF. The DNA of the CDR3 is TGTGCCATCAGTGAGGGACTAGCGGTAACTAGCACAGATACGCAGTATTTT.